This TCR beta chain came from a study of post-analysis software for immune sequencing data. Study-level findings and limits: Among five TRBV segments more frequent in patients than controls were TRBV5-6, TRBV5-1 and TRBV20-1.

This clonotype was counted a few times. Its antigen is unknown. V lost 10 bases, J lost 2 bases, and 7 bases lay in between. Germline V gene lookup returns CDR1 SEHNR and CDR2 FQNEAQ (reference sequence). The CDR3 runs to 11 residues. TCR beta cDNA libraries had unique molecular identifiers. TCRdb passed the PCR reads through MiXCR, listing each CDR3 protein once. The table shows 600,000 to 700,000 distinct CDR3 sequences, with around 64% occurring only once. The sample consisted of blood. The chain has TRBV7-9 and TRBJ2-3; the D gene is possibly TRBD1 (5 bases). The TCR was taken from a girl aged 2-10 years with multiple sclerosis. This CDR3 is CAMDNTDTQYF. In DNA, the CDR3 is TGTGCCATGGACAACACAGATACGCAGTATTTT.